This TCR beta chain was recovered during a study of cytomegalovirus exposure and HLA in healthy donors. The PCR had 60 Vbeta and 13 Jbeta primers. Sequencing was performed with immunoSEQ multiplex PCR; in TCRdb, only in-frame clones are kept and a portion is missing. The data show 130,000 or so clones, 70% to 80% seen once. Germline trimming cut 7 bases from V and 3 bases from J; bases unmatched to any gene: 11. The V gene's germline CDR1 is SGHTA and CDR2 FQGNSA. The CDR3 length is 17 residues. Sequenced sample: PBMCs. This TCR was sampled from a woman aged 45 to 65 in good health and CMV-seropositive. The V gene is TRBV7-2, the J gene TRBJ2-1; 11 nucleotides agree with TRBD2. CDR3 sequence reads: CASTKGASGGFYNEQFF. CDR3 coding DNA: TGTGCCAGCACCAAAGGGGCTAGCGGGGGGTTCTACAATGAGCAGTTCTTC.